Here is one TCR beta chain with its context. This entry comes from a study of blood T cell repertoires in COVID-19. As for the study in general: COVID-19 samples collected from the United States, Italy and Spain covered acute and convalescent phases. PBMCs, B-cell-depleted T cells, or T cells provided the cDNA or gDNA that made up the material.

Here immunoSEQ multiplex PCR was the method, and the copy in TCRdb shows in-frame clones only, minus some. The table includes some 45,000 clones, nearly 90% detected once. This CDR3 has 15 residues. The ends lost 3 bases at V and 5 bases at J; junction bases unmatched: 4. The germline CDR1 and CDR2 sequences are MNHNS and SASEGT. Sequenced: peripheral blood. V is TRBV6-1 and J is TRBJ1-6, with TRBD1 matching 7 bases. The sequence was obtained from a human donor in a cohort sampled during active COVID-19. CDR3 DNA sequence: TGTGCCAGCAGTGACCGGGACAGAGATAATTCACCCCTCCACTTT. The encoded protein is CASSDRDRDNSPLHF.